The clone carrying this TCR beta chain came up once. The CDR3 is 15 amino acids. With 1 base removed from V and 3 bases from J, the gap between germline ends came to 9 bases. Per germline, CDR1 MGHRA and CDR2 YSYEKL. These data are taken from a study of control samples from healthy donors and cancer patients. Some clones are missing from TCRdb's copy, which holds only in-frame ones; the method was immunoSEQ multiplex PCR. This sample has over 80,000 clones, with over 60% found just once. This receptor was taken from a woman under 40 in good health. V and J are TRBV4-1 and TRBJ2-2; D gene ambiguous. The sequenced sample consisted of blood. The CDR3 region has the DNA TGCGCCAGCAGCCAAGTACGGCCTTACACCGGGGAGCTGTTTTTT. This translates into CASSQVRPYTGELFF.